A single sample is the source of the 4 T cell receptor beta chains below, sequenced in a study of blood T cell repertoires in COVID-19. This table comes from immunoSEQ multiplex PCR, and its TCRdb copy is limited to in-frame clones, with some not included. This table has approximately 390,000 clones, approximately 90% appearing once. Source material: PBMCs or T cells enriched from blood (not recorded which). These receptors were collected from a woman between 50 and 59 years old who had recovered from COVID-19.

The chain combines TRBV4-1 with TRBJ2-1, with D maybe TRBD1 (6 bases). Per the germline V gene, CDR1 is MGHRA and CDR2 is YSYEKL. V lost 4 bases and J lost 0, with 22 bases in between. The CDR3 spans 19 residues. This chain's CDR3 is CASSRTGTGHRSSYNEQFF. The CDR3 nucleotides read TGCGCCAGCAGCCGTACCGGAACGGGACACCGATCCTCCTACAATGAGCAGTTCTTC.

The chain couples TRBV19 to TRBJ1-1; maybe TRBD1 (5 bases). This CDR3 is built from 14 residues. In germline, CDR1 is LNHDA, CDR2 SQIVND (reference sequence). The germline V and J ends were trimmed by 7 bases and 0 bases, with 12 bases remaining between them. CDR3 bases: TGTGCCAGTACTATGACAGCTATGAACACTGAAGCTTTCTTT. This encodes CASTMTAMNTEAFF.

The rearrangement joins TRBV19 to TRBJ2-7, with D possibly matching TRBD2 (7 bases). Germline lookup yields CDR1 LNHDA and CDR2 SQIVND (reference sequence). The CDR3 covers 16 residues. The ends were cut back, 5 bases at V and 4 bases at J, with 21 bases in the middle. The CDR3 loop is CASSPGGRGLGYEQYF. The CDR3 DNA reads as TGTGCCAGTAGTCCCGGAGGGCGGGGGCTTGGTTACGAGCAGTACTTC.

This chain links TRBV20-1 with TRBJ2-5; 9 bases line up with TRBD2. The CDR3 covers 17 residues. Germline-derived CDR1 and CDR2 are DFQATT and SNEGSKA (reference sequence). The junction had 11 bases not matched to a gene; V was cut back by 3 bases and J by 0 bases. For the CDR3, the DNA is TGCAGTGCTAGTCCAGTCGGACTAGCGAAGTACCAAGAGACCCAGTACTTC. It encodes CSASPVGLAKYQETQYF.